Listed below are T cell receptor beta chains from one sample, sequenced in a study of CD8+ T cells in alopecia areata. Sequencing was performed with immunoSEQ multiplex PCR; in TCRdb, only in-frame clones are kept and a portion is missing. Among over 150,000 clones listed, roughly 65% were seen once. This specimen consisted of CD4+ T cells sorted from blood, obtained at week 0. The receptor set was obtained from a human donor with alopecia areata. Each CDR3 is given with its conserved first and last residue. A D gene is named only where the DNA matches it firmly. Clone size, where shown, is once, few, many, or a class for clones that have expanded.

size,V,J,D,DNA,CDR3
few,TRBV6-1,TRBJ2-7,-,TGTGCCAGCAGTGGACACACCGACGAGCAGTACTTC,CASSGHTDEQYF
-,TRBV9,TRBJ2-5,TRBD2,TGTGCCAGCAGCGGGCGGGGGGTCTTACAAGAGACCCAGTACTTC,CASSGRGVLQETQYF
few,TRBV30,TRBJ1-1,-,TGTGCCTGGAGAGCTACCGTAAAGGGGGAAGCTTTCTTT,CAWRATVKGEAFF
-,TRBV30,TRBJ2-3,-,TGTGCCTGGAGTCAAGGTTCTCAGTATTTT,CAWSQGSQYF
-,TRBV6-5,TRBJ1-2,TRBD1,TGTGCCAGCAGTACAGGGGGAGGTGGCTACACCTTC,CASSTGGGGYTF
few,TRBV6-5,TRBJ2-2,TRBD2,TGTGCCAGCGCGGGGGGTCCCGGGGAGCTGTTTTTT,CASAGGPGELFF
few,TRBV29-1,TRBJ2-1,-,TGCAGCGCCGAAGGTGGGAGCTCCTACAATGAGCAGTTCTTC,CSAEGGSSYNEQFF
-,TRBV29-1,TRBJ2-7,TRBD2,TGCAGCGTTGAGCGGGGGGATTCCTACGAGCAGTACTTC,CSVERGDSYEQYF
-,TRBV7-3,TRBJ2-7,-,TGTGCCAGCAGCTTAGGGGTCGCCGGGGAGCAGTACTTC,CASSLGVAGEQYF
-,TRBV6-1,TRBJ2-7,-,TGTGCCAGCAGTGAATCCCGGGGATCCTACGAGCAGTACTTC,CASSESRGSYEQYF
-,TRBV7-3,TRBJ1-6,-,TGTGCCAGCAGCCCCGGGACTGTAAATTCACCCCTCCACTTT,CASSPGTVNSPLHF
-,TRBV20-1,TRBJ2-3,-,TGCAGTGCTAGTCTTCAAGATACGCAGTATTTT,CSASLQDTQYF
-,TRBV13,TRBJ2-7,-,TGTGCCAGCAGCCAGGATACTGCAAACGAGCAGTACTTC,CASSQDTANEQYF
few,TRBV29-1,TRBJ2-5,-,TGCAGCGTTGAAGTAACGGGTGGGGAGACCCAGTACTTC,CSVEVTGGETQYF
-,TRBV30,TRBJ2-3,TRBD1,TGTGCCTGGAGACGAGGGACAGGGGTTCGGGATACGCAGTATTTT,CAWRRGTGVRDTQYF
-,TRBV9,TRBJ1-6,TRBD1,TGTGCCAGCAGCCTCAAGACAGGGCAAAATTCACCCCTCCACTTT,CASSLKTGQNSPLHF
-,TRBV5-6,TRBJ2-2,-,TGTGCCAGCAGCTTACAGCTCACCGGGGAGCTGTTTTTT,CASSLQLTGELFF
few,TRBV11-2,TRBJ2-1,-,TGTGCCAGCAGACAGAGGGGGGATGAGCAGTTCTTC,CASRQRGDEQFF
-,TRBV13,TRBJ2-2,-,TGTGCCAGCAGCAAGGGCAAGGGAACATTCGCGAACACCGGGGAGCTGTTTTTT,CASSKGKGTFANTGELFF
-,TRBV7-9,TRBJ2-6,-,TGTGCCAGCAGCTTAATGGGGGATATTGGGGCCAACGTCCTGACTTTC,CASSLMGDIGANVLTF
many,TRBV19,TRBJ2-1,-,TGTGCCAGTAGAAAAGGGGCCGTGGGCCTTTTCAATGAGCAGTTCTTC,CASRKGAVGLFNEQFF